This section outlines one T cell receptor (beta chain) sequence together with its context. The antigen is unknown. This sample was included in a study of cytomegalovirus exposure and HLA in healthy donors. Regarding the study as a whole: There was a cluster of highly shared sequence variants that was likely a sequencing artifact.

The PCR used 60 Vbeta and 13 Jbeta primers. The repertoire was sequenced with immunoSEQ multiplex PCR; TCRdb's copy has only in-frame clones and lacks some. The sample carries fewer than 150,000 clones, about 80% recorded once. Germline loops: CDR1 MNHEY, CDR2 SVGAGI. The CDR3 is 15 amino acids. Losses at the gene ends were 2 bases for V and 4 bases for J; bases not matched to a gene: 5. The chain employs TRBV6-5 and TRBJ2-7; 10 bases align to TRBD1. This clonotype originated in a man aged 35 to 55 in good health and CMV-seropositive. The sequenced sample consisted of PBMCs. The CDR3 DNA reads TGTGCCAGCAGTTACGGCGGGACAGGGGTGTACGAGCAGTACTTC. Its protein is CASSYGGTGVYEQYF.